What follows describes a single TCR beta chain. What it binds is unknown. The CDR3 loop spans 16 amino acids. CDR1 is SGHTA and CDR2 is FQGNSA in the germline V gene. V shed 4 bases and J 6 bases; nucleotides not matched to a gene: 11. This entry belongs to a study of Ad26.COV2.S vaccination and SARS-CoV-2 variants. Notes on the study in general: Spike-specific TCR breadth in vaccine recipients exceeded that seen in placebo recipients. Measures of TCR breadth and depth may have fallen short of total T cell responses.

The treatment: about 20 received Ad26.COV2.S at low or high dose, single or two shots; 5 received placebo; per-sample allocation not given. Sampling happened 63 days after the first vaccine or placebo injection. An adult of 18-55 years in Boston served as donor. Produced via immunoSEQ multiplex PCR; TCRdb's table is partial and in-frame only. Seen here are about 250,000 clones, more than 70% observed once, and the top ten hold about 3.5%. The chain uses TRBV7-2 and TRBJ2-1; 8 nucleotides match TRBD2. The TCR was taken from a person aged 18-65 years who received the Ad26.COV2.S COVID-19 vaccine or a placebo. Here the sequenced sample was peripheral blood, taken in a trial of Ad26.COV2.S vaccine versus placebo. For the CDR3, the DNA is TGTGCCAGCAGCTCCACCGGGACTAGGGCGTTCAATGAGCAGTTCTTC. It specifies CASSSTGTRAFNEQFF.